Reported below is one T cell receptor (beta chain). The CDR3 spans 14 residues. Losses at the gene ends were 2 bases for V and 6 bases for J; bases not matched to a gene: 6. CDR1 MGHRA and CDR2 YSYEKL come from the germline V gene. The data stem from a study of blood T cell repertoires in COVID-19. Overall study context: COVID-19 samples collected from the United States, Italy and Spain covered acute and convalescent phases.

As originally analysed: Reference gene primer amplification yielded estimated nucleated cell counts. Method: immunoSEQ multiplex PCR; TCRdb's copy keeps in-frame clones and lacks some. V and J calls plus clone size are reproduced from that table; the DNA served to infer D and trimming. The sample has more than 200,000 clones, 75% to 90% seen once; the top ten hold under 5%. The rearrangement uses TRBV4-1 and TRBJ2-7; 8 nucleotides agree with TRBD1. The receptor comes from a woman in her 30s who had recovered from COVID-19. Sequenced material: PBMCs or T cells enriched from blood (not recorded which). The CDR3 reads CASSQQGAVGEQYF. The CDR3 nucleotides read TGCGCCAGCAGCCAACAGGGGGCAGTTGGCGAGCAGTACTTC.